This T cell receptor (beta chain) appears in the sequencing data of a study of blood T cells in healthy people across ages. Background on the study: The capture of about one barcoded beta molecule per two T cells was achieved by template switching.

The authors ran a second PCR of roughly 6 to 11 cycles using a sample-barcoded 5' primer and a J-beta primer mix. MiXCR, applied by TCRdb to the 5' RACE reads, yields one record per CDR3 protein. Counted here are 760,000 or so distinct CDR3 sequences, about 25% occurring once; the ten biggest clones make up 8% to 10%. This clonotype has more than one count but fewer than ten. Those donating, healthy Caucasian individuals from Russia, were aged roughly 6 to 90. These data are also associated with another study on T cells of mothers and their children. Turning to that study: All extracted RNA went into cDNA synthesis, 1.5 ug per 15 ul.

The sequencing sample was made of blood. This sequence originates from a boy between 10 and 17 years old in good health.

CDR3: CSGNRGGTDTQYF. CDR3 nucleotide sequence: TGCAGCGGAAACAGGGGAGGCACAGATACGCAGTATTTT. The J gene is TRBJ2-3, the V gene TRBV29-1, with 7 nucleotides matching TRBD1. J gave up 1 base and V 7 bases, and 5 bases lay outside the gene matches. The CDR3 extends over 13 amino acids. The germline V gene encodes CDR1 SQVTM and CDR2 ANQGSEA.